The T cell receptor beta chain under discussion was sequenced for a study of read filtering for tumor transcriptome and immune sequencing. Study summary: By R-ISS, stages I, II and III held 8, 16 and 7 patients. Per sample, TCR-region reads ranged about 4 to 11 million by IR-seq, 85 to 1273 by RNA-seq. Study-wide results and limits: About 80% of IR-seq clonotypes had one read, totaling approximately 4% of reads; RNA-seq: 74.6% and 44.6%.

V lost 7 bases and J 2 bases, leaving 11 bases between the germline ends. Germline-derived CDR1 and CDR2 are SNHLY and FYNNEI. This CDR3 has 13 amino acids. Molecular barcoded adaptors covering alpha/delta and beta/gamma chains were used on roughly 370 ng RNA. TCRdb re-derived calls from the reads in MiXCR, one entry per CDR3 protein. The sample contains about 24,000 distinct CDR3 sequences, more than 20% of which appear only once. This clonotype was detected many times. Its antigen is not identified. Every patient had bone marrow sampled while the disease was active. V is TRBV2 and J is TRBJ1-1; no definite D call. The TCR comes from a donor over 35 with multiple myeloma. Sequences were obtained from a population of CD138-negative cells sorted from bone marrow. The CDR3 DNA sequence: TGTGCCAGCAACGAGCCAGGAAACACTGAAGCTTTCTTT. This sequence encodes CASNEPGNTEAFF.